This is a list of T cell receptor beta chains from one sample in a study of blood T cell repertoires in COVID-19. Here immunoSEQ multiplex PCR was the method, and the copy in TCRdb shows in-frame clones only, minus some. The table shows some 45,000 clones, with about 80% occurring only once. Sequences were obtained from peripheral blood. The receptors originated from a man between 65 and 79 years old with acute or convalescent COVID-19. Each CDR3 is given with its conserved first and last residue. Each record gives: CDR3 protein, CDR3 DNA, D gene, V gene, J gene, clone size. A D gene is named only where the DNA matches it firmly. Not every row has a clone size; where given, it reads once, few, many or a size class.

CDR3aa: CASSLPYAGSKDQPQHF
CDR3nt: TGTGCCAGCAGTTTACCCTATGCAGGGTCTAAGGATCAGCCCCAGCATTTT
d_gene: -
v_gene: TRBV6-2/TRBV6-3
j_gene: TRBJ1-5
abundance: -

CDR3aa: CASSTADEQYF
CDR3nt: TGTGCCAGCAGTACCGCGGACGAGCAGTACTTC
d_gene: -
v_gene: TRBV27
j_gene: TRBJ2-7
abundance: few

CDR3aa: CASSLALGGNTEAFF
CDR3nt: TGTGCCAGCAGCTTGGCCCTGGGAGGGAACACTGAAGCTTTCTTT
d_gene: -
v_gene: TRBV5-6
j_gene: TRBJ1-1
abundance: -

CDR3aa: CASSQLTRRNYGYTF
CDR3nt: TGTGCCAGCAGCCAATTAACGCGGCGAAACTATGGCTACACCTTC
d_gene: -
v_gene: TRBV4-2
j_gene: TRBJ1-2
abundance: -

CDR3aa: CASSQDGRRGQETQYF
CDR3nt: TGCGCCAGCAGCCAAGATGGTAGAAGGGGACAAGAGACCCAGTACTTC
d_gene: -
v_gene: TRBV4-3
j_gene: TRBJ2-5
abundance: -

CDR3aa: CASSEGQGAGNTIYF
CDR3nt: TGTGCCAGCAGCGAAGGACAGGGGGCTGGAAACACCATATATTTT
d_gene: TRBD1
v_gene: TRBV7-7
j_gene: TRBJ1-3
abundance: -

CDR3aa: CASSIAGNNYGYTF
CDR3nt: TGTGCCAGTAGTATCGCAGGGAATAACTATGGCTACACCTTC
d_gene: -
v_gene: TRBV19
j_gene: TRBJ1-2
abundance: -

CDR3aa: CASSLRLAGDNEQFF
CDR3nt: TGTGCCAGCAGTCTACGACTAGCGGGGGACAATGAGCAGTTCTTC
d_gene: TRBD2
v_gene: TRBV27
j_gene: TRBJ2-1
abundance: -

CDR3aa: CASSGTGGPYSNQPQHF
CDR3nt: TGTGCCAGCAGTGGGACAGGGGGCCCTTATAGCAATCAGCCCCAGCATTTT
d_gene: TRBD1
v_gene: TRBV28
j_gene: TRBJ1-5
abundance: -

CDR3aa: CASSNGLNLYGYTF
CDR3nt: TGTGCCAGTAGCAACGGACTTAATCTCTATGGCTACACCTTC
d_gene: -
v_gene: TRBV19
j_gene: TRBJ1-2
abundance: -

CDR3aa: CASSLGSTYTDTQYF
CDR3nt: TGTGCCAGCAGTTTAGGGAGTACATACACAGATACGCAGTATTTT
d_gene: -
v_gene: TRBV2
j_gene: TRBJ2-3
abundance: -

CDR3aa: CASSQDGDTGSPLHF
CDR3nt: TGTGCCAGCAGCCAAGATGGGGACACAGGGTCACCCCTCCACTTT
d_gene: -
v_gene: TRBV4-2
j_gene: TRBJ1-6
abundance: -

CDR3aa: CASCRAGANEKLFF
CDR3nt: TGTGCCAGCTGCAGGGCGGGGGCGAATGAAAAACTGTTTTTT
d_gene: -
v_gene: TRBV28
j_gene: TRBJ1-4
abundance: few

CDR3aa: CASSKGQPIGNTIYF
CDR3nt: TGTGCCAGCAGCAAGGGACAGCCCATTGGAAACACCATATATTTT
d_gene: -
v_gene: TRBV21-1
j_gene: TRBJ1-3
abundance: -

CDR3aa: CASSASGTGHYNEQFF
CDR3nt: TGCGCCAGCAGCGCGTCCGGGACAGGGCACTACAATGAGCAGTTCTTC
d_gene: TRBD1
v_gene: TRBV5-1
j_gene: TRBJ2-1
abundance: -

CDR3aa: CASKLGQGQLKEGYTF
CDR3nt: TGCGCCAGCAAGTTGGGACAGGGGCAACTGAAAGAGGGCTACACCTTC
d_gene: TRBD1
v_gene: TRBV5-1
j_gene: TRBJ1-2
abundance: once

CDR3aa: CASRREESQPQHF
CDR3nt: TGTGCCAGTCGCAGGGAAGAGAGTCAGCCCCAGCATTTT
d_gene: -
v_gene: TRBV2
j_gene: TRBJ1-5
abundance: -

CDR3aa: CASKNGQGALSPQHF
CDR3nt: TGTGCCAGCAAGAATGGACAGGGGGCCCTATCGCCCCAGCATTTT
d_gene: TRBD1
v_gene: TRBV10-3
j_gene: TRBJ1-5
abundance: -

CDR3aa: CASSLAFETGKGRYF
CDR3nt: TGTGCCAGCAGCTTAGCGTTCGAGACAGGGAAGGGTCGGTACTTC
d_gene: TRBD1
v_gene: TRBV7-2
j_gene: TRBJ2-5
abundance: -

CDR3aa: CASSQGGGRDTHGEAFF
CDR3nt: TGCGCCAGCAGCCAAGGGGGGGGCAGGGATACCCACGGCGAAGCTTTCTTT
d_gene: -
v_gene: TRBV4-3
j_gene: TRBJ1-1
abundance: -

CDR3aa: CASSTRGASANYGYTF
CDR3nt: TGTGCCAGCAGCACCAGGGGGGCGTCGGCTAACTATGGCTACACCTTC
d_gene: TRBD1
v_gene: TRBV6-6
j_gene: TRBJ1-2
abundance: -

CDR3aa: CASSQGQGADYGYTF
CDR3nt: TGCGCCAGCAGCCAAGGGCAGGGGGCGGACTATGGCTACACCTTC
d_gene: TRBD1
v_gene: TRBV4-3
j_gene: TRBJ1-2
abundance: -

CDR3aa: CASSATGGLNQPQHF
CDR3nt: TGTGCCAGCAGTGCGACAGGGGGACTCAATCAGCCCCAGCATTTT
d_gene: TRBD1
v_gene: TRBV6-4
j_gene: TRBJ1-5
abundance: -

CDR3aa: CASSPKQGNTEAFF
CDR3nt: TGTGCCAGCTCACCAAAACAGGGAAATACTGAAGCTTTCTTT
d_gene: -
v_gene: TRBV18
j_gene: TRBJ1-1
abundance: once

CDR3aa: CASSLRGGQGAEAFF
CDR3nt: TGTGCCAGCAGCTTAAGGGGAGGGCAGGGTGCTGAAGCTTTCTTT
d_gene: -
v_gene: TRBV7-3
j_gene: TRBJ1-1
abundance: -

CDR3aa: CATGTSIPDTQYF
CDR3nt: TGTGCCACCGGGACTAGCATTCCGGATACGCAGTATTTT
d_gene: TRBD2
v_gene: TRBV15
j_gene: TRBJ2-3
abundance: -

CDR3aa: CASSLGAVSTDTQYF
CDR3nt: TGTGCCAGCAGCTTGGGAGCGGTTAGCACAGATACGCAGTATTTT
d_gene: -
v_gene: TRBV5-4
j_gene: TRBJ2-3
abundance: once

CDR3aa: CATKLDRDIGQEQYF
CDR3nt: TGTGCCACCAAATTGGACAGGGACATAGGGCAGGAGCAGTACTTC
d_gene: TRBD1
v_gene: TRBV28
j_gene: TRBJ2-7
abundance: -

CDR3aa: CASSSGDRGNQPQHF
CDR3nt: TGCGCCAGCAGCTCCGGGGACAGGGGTAATCAGCCCCAGCATTTT
d_gene: TRBD1
v_gene: TRBV4-1
j_gene: TRBJ1-5
abundance: -

CDR3aa: CASSPLGGGETQYF
CDR3nt: TGTGCCAGCAGCCCCCTGGGGGGGGGCGAGACCCAGTACTTC
d_gene: -
v_gene: TRBV9
j_gene: TRBJ2-5
abundance: -

CDR3aa: CASSILSVGNEQFF
CDR3nt: TGTGCCAGCAGTATTTTATCGGTCGGGAATGAGCAGTTCTTC
d_gene: -
v_gene: TRBV5-6
j_gene: TRBJ2-1
abundance: -

CDR3aa: CASSSTGYSGYEQYF
CDR3nt: TGTGCCAGCAGTTCTACAGGGTACTCCGGCTACGAGCAGTACTTC
d_gene: -
v_gene: TRBV6-5
j_gene: TRBJ2-7
abundance: -

CDR3aa: CASSVGQSYEQYF
CDR3nt: TGTGCCAGTAGTGTAGGACAGTCCTACGAGCAGTACTTC
d_gene: -
v_gene: TRBV19
j_gene: TRBJ2-7
abundance: -

CDR3aa: CASTRQGGTEAFF
CDR3nt: TGTGCCAGCACCCGACAGGGAGGAACTGAAGCTTTCTTT
d_gene: TRBD1
v_gene: TRBV28
j_gene: TRBJ1-1
abundance: -

CDR3aa: CAWSDLRGEKLFF
CDR3nt: TGTGCCTGGAGTGACCTCCGGGGTGAAAAACTGTTTTTT
d_gene: -
v_gene: TRBV30
j_gene: TRBJ1-4
abundance: -

CDR3aa: CASSMGLAGEQYF
CDR3nt: TGTGCCAGCAGCATGGGACTAGCCGGAGAGCAGTACTTC
d_gene: TRBD2
v_gene: TRBV7-2
j_gene: TRBJ2-7
abundance: -

CDR3aa: CASSLYYGNTEAFF
CDR3nt: TGCGCCAGCAGCTTGTATTACGGGAACACTGAAGCTTTCTTT
d_gene: -
v_gene: TRBV5-1
j_gene: TRBJ1-1
abundance: -

CDR3aa: CASAKYNEQFF
CDR3nt: TGTGCCAGCGCTAAATACAATGAGCAGTTCTTC
d_gene: -
v_gene: TRBV19
j_gene: TRBJ2-1
abundance: -

CDR3aa: CAWTAAGVNSPLHF
CDR3nt: TGTGCCTGGACCGCCGCAGGGGTGAATTCACCCCTCCACTTT
d_gene: -
v_gene: TRBV30
j_gene: TRBJ1-6
abundance: -

CDR3aa: CASIKGGSGNTIYF
CDR3nt: TGTGCCAGCATTAAAGGGGGATCTGGAAACACCATATATTTT
d_gene: -
v_gene: TRBV28
j_gene: TRBJ1-3
abundance: -

CDR3aa: CASSLGRSQPQHF
CDR3nt: TGTGCCAGCAGCTTAGGCCGTAGTCAGCCCCAGCATTTT
d_gene: -
v_gene: TRBV7-2
j_gene: TRBJ1-5
abundance: -

CDR3aa: CASSSGWEGEKLFF
CDR3nt: TGCGCCAGCAGCTCGGGATGGGAGGGAGAAAAACTGTTTTTT
d_gene: -
v_gene: TRBV5-1
j_gene: TRBJ1-4
abundance: -

CDR3aa: CATSNPRPQGNQPQHF
CDR3nt: TGTGCCACCAGCAACCCGCGCCCCCAGGGGAATCAGCCCCAGCATTTT
d_gene: -
v_gene: TRBV15
j_gene: TRBJ1-5
abundance: -

CDR3aa: CASSVSGISYNEQFF
CDR3nt: TGCGCCAGCAGCGTTAGCGGAATATCCTACAATGAGCAGTTCTTC
d_gene: -
v_gene: TRBV5-1
j_gene: TRBJ2-1
abundance: -

CDR3aa: CASSSGQPSSNYGYTF
CDR3nt: TGCGCCAGCAGCTCTGGACAGCCTTCCTCTAACTATGGCTACACCTTC
d_gene: -
v_gene: TRBV5-1
j_gene: TRBJ1-2
abundance: -

CDR3aa: CASSIGSGTNQPQHF
CDR3nt: TGTGCCAGTAGTATAGGATCAGGGACTAATCAGCCCCAGCATTTT
d_gene: -
v_gene: TRBV19
j_gene: TRBJ1-5
abundance: few